These T cell receptor beta chains were read from a single sample in a study of cytomegalovirus exposure and HLA in healthy donors. TCRdb's table, derived via immunoSEQ multiplex PCR, lists solely in-frame clones and lacks some. The sample consists of over 200,000 clones, nearly 80% of them appearing once. The sequencing sample was made of PBMCs. All receptors come from a male donor in good health and CMV-seronegative. Both conserved end residues are part of each CDR3. D genes are given only for firm matches. For some rows the clone size is stated as once, few or many, or as a class when expanded; others skip it.

clone_size | j_call | v_call | d_call | cdr3_nt | cdr3_aa
. | TRBJ2-3 | TRBV7-7 | . | TGTGCCAGCAGCTTTAGTGTGACACCCGGGACTTCGGAAGATACGCAGTATTTT | CASSFSVTPGTSEDTQYF
. | TRBJ1-1 | TRBV5-8 | TRBD1 | TGTGCCAGCAGCAACATCGACAGGGATTGGAGGTTCACTGAAGCTTTCTTT | CASSNIDRDWRFTEAFF
. | TRBJ2-7 | TRBV9 | TRBD2 | TGTGCCAGCAGCGCCTATCTAGCGGGAGCCTTCTACGAGCAGTACTTC | CASSAYLAGAFYEQYF
. | TRBJ2-2 | TRBV18 | . | TGTGCCAGCTCACCGCTACCCAATTACGAGAGCACCGGGGAGCTGTTTTTT | CASSPLPNYESTGELFF
. | TRBJ1-5 | TRBV2 | TRBD1 | TGTGCCAGTGGACAGGGGGTAAATAGCAATCAGCCCCAGCATTTT | CASGQGVNSNQPQHF
. | TRBJ2-7 | TRBV7-9 | TRBD1 | TGTTCCAGCAGCTGGCGACAGGGAGCCTACGAGCAGTACTTC | CSSSWRQGAYEQYF
. | TRBJ1-3 | TRBV10-1 | . | TGCGCCAGCAGTAGAGGGTCAGGTGGAAACACCATATATTTT | CASSRGSGGNTIYF
few | TRBJ2-5 | TRBV5-4 | TRBD2 | TGTGCCAGCAGCCGCACTAGCGGGGGAGGCGAGACCCAGTACTTC | CASSRTSGGGETQYF
. | TRBJ1-1 | TRBV18 | TRBD1 | TGTGCCAGCTCATCTATCGACAGGGACACTGAAGCTTTCTTT | CASSSIDRDTEAFF
. | TRBJ2-3 | TRBV12-5 | . | TGTGCTAGTGGTTTAGGGGGTTCAGATACGCAGTATTTT | CASGLGGSDTQYF
once | TRBJ2-3 | TRBV2 | TRBD1 | TGTGCCAGCAGTGAACCGACGGACAGGGTCCTCACAGATACGCAGTATTTT | CASSEPTDRVLTDTQYF
. | TRBJ1-1 | TRBV14 | . | TGTGCCAGCAGCCAAGATAGGAGCACTGAAGCTTTCTTT | CASSQDRSTEAFF
. | TRBJ1-2 | TRBV2 | . | TGTGCCAGCAGTGAAGTTCAGAGACGGGGCTATGGCTACACCTTC | CASSEVQRRGYGYTF
. | TRBJ1-2 | TRBV14 | . | TGTGCCAGCAGCCAAGACGTAGCTCAGCATGGCTACACCTTC | CASSQDVAQHGYTF
few | TRBJ1-1 | TRBV7-9 | . | TGTTCCAGCGCCGCGGGTGACACTGAAGCTTTCTTT | CSSAAGDTEAFF
. | TRBJ2-3 | TRBV5-1 | TRBD1 | TGCGCCAGCAGCTGGGGACAGAGAAGCACAGATACGCAGTATTTT | CASSWGQRSTDTQYF
. | TRBJ1-2 | TRBV27 | . | TGTGCCAGCAGTTTAGGGGGGGGGAAATATGGCTACACCTTC | CASSLGGGKYGYTF
few | TRBJ2-3 | TRBV7-3 | . | TGTGCCAGCAGCATAGATACCACAGATACGCAGTATTTT | CASSIDTTDTQYF
. | TRBJ1-1 | TRBV11-1 | TRBD1 | TGTGCCAGCAGCCTAAGGGACAGAGTGAACACTGAAGCTTTCTTT | CASSLRDRVNTEAFF
. | TRBJ2-5 | TRBV19 | TRBD1 | TGTGCCAGTAGACAGGGGCGTGGGGGGACCCAGTACTTC | CASRQGRGGTQYF
. | TRBJ2-3 | TRBV27 | TRBD2 | TGTGCCAGCAGTTGGGTAGCGGGAACAGATACGCAGTATTTT | CASSWVAGTDTQYF
. | TRBJ2-5 | TRBV9 | TRBD1 | TGTGCCAGCAGCGTAAAGACAGGGGGCGACGAGACCCAGTACTTC | CASSVKTGGDETQYF
once | TRBJ1-2 | TRBV19 | . | TGTGCCACCGCCATAGATGGGGGGGGCTATGGCTACACCTTC | CATAIDGGGYGYTF
once | TRBJ2-7 | TRBV6-5 | TRBD2 | TGTGCCAGCAGTCTAGCGGGGGGGGAGTACGAGCAGTACTTC | CASSLAGGEYEQYF
. | TRBJ2-2 | TRBV9 | TRBD2 | TGTGCCAGCAGCGTAGCTCTCGGGACTAGCTACGCCGGGGAGCTGTTTTTT | CASSVALGTSYAGELFF
few | TRBJ2-7 | TRBV25-1 | TRBD2 | TGTGCCAGCAGATCTAGCGGTTCCTACGAGCAGTACTTC | CASRSSGSYEQYF
. | TRBJ2-7 | TRBV5-5 | . | TGTGCCAGCAGCTTGATACGGGACGAGCAGTACTTC | CASSLIRDEQYF
once | TRBJ1-1 | TRBV5-1 | TRBD1 | TGCGCCAGCAGCAAGACAGGGGAGGGCACTGAAGCTTTCTTT | CASSKTGEGTEAFF
. | TRBJ2-1 | TRBV5-6 | . | TGTGCCAGCAGCTCGGCGGATGAGCAGTTCTTC | CASSSADEQFF
. | TRBJ2-7 | TRBV27 | . | TGTGCCAGCACCTCCCACGAGCAGTACTTC | CASTSHEQYF
. | TRBJ2-3 | TRBV20-1 | . | TGCAGTGCTAGAGTAACAGATACGCAGTATTTT | CSARVTDTQYF
. | TRBJ2-7 | TRBV18 | TRBD2 | TGTGCCAGCTCACCAGGACTAGCGGCCGAGCAGTACTTC | CASSPGLAAEQYF
. | TRBJ1-1 | TRBV11-2 | TRBD1 | TGTGCCAGCAGCGAGCAAGGGACAGACAACACTGAAGCTTTCTTT | CASSEQGTDNTEAFF
once | TRBJ2-7 | TRBV4-3 | TRBD2 | TGCGCCAGCAGCCAAGGGACTAGCGGGTACGAGCAGTACTTC | CASSQGTSGYEQYF
. | TRBJ1-1 | TRBV9 | . | TGTGCCAGCAGCGTAGTTAGGCGGGCTGAAGCTTTCTTT | CASSVVRRAEAFF
. | TRBJ2-1 | TRBV9 | . | TGTGCCAGCAGCCGGCGGAACCCCGAGAGCTCCTACAATGAGCAGTTCTTC | CASSRRNPESSYNEQFF
few | TRBJ1-5 | TRBV27 | . | TGTGCCAGCAGTTTAACGGGTTTCAATCAGCCCCAGCATTTT | CASSLTGFNQPQHF
. | TRBJ1-4 | TRBV7-9 | . | TGTGCCAGCAGCTTAGCGTTCGGGGGGGATGAAAAACTGTTTTTT | CASSLAFGGDEKLFF
. | TRBJ2-1 | TRBV5-1 | . | TGCGCCAGCAGCTTGGCCGGGTCAGGGGCCAGCTCCTACAATGAGCAGTTCTTC | CASSLAGSGASSYNEQFF
. | TRBJ2-1 | TRBV9 | TRBD2 | TGTGCCAGCAGCGTTAGCGGGGACTACAATGAGCAGTTCTTC | CASSVSGDYNEQFF
. | TRBJ1-2 | TRBV18 | . | TGTGCCAGCTCCCCAGCCGTTACGCCGGGTGGCTACACCTTC | CASSPAVTPGGYTF
few | TRBJ2-2 | TRBV11-1 | TRBD1 | TGTGCCAGCAGCTCAGGGGGCACCGGGGAGCTGTTTTTT | CASSSGGTGELFF
. | TRBJ2-3 | TRBV5-1 | TRBD2 | TGCGCCAGCAGGCCCGGGACTAGCGGGAGATATGGCACAGATACGCAGTATTTT | CASRPGTSGRYGTDTQYF
few | TRBJ2-1 | TRBV29-1 | . | TGCAGCGCTGAAGATTCAACTAGCCCGTACAATGAGCAGTTCTTC | CSAEDSTSPYNEQFF
. | TRBJ2-3 | TRBV18 | . | TGTGCCAGCTCATCCGCCCGACAGAGTAGCACAGATACGCAGTATTTT | CASSSARQSSTDTQYF
once | TRBJ2-7 | TRBV30 | . | TGTGCCTGGACCCCGAAGGGGAAGGGCCCCTACGAGCAGTACTTC | CAWTPKGKGPYEQYF
. | TRBJ2-7 | TRBV19 | TRBD1 | TGTGCCCGATCCGGGACAGGGCCTCCCGAGCAGTACTTC | CARSGTGPPEQYF
. | TRBJ2-7 | TRBV12-5 | . | TGTGCTAGTGGTCTCACAGGGTCCAACGAGCAGTACTTC | CASGLTGSNEQYF
. | TRBJ2-3 | TRBV9 | TRBD2 | TGTGCCAGCAGCGACAGCGGGGGTCTCGAGGATACGCAGTATTTT | CASSDSGGLEDTQYF
. | TRBJ1-1 | TRBV29-1 | . | TGCAGCGAGGTTTCAGCGACGAACACTGAAGCTTTCTTT | CSEVSATNTEAFF